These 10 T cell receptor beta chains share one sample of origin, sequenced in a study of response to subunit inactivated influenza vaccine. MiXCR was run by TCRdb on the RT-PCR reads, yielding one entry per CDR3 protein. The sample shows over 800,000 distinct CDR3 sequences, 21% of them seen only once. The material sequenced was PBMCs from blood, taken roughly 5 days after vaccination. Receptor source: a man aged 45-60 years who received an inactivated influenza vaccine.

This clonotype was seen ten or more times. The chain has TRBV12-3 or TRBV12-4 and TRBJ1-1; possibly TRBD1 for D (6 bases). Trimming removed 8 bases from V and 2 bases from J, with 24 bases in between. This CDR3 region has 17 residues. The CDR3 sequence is CASEGTIWEGPNTEAFF. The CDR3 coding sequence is TGTGCCAGCGAAGGGACAATCTGGGAAGGGCCTAACACTGAAGCTTTCTTT.

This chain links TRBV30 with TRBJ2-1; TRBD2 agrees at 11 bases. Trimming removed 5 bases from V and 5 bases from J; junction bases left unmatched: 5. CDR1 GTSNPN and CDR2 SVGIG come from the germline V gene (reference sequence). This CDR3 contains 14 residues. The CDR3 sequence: CAWASGRSDNEQFF. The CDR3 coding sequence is TGTGCCTGGGCTAGCGGGAGGAGTGACAATGAGCAGTTCTTC.

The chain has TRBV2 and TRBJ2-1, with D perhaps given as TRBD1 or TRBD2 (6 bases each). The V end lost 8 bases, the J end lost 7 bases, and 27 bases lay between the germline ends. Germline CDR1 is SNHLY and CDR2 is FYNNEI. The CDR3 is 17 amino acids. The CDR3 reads CASPVSYLGGVKNEQFF. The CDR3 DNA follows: TGTGCCAGCCCCGTATCCTACTTGGGGGGCGTAAAGAATGAGCAGTTCTTC. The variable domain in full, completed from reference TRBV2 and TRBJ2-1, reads EPEVTQTPSHQVTQMGQEVILRCVPISNHLYFYWYRQILGQKVEFLVSFYNNEISEKSEIFDDQFSVERPDGSNFTLKIRSTKLEDSAMYFCASPVSYLGGVKNEQFFGPGTRLTVL.

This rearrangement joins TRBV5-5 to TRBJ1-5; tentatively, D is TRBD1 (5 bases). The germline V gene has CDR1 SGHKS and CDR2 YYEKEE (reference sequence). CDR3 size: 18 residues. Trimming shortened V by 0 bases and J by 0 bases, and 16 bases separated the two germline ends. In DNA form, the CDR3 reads TGTGCCAGCAGCTTGGTAGTTTGGGGGGAAAATAGCAATCAGCCCCAGCATTTT. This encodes CASSLVVWGENSNQPQHF.

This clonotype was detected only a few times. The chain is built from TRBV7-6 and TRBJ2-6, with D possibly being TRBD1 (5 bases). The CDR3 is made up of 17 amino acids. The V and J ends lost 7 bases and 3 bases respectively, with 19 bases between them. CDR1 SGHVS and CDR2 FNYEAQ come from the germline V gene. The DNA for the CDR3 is TGTGCCAGCAACGACTTAAAAGGGGCTGGTGGGGCCAACGTCCTGACTTTC. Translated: CASNDLKGAGGANVLTF.

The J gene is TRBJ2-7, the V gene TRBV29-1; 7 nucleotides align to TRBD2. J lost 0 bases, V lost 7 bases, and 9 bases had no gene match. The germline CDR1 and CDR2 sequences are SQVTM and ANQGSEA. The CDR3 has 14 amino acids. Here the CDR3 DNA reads TGCAGCGCCCGGAGCGGGACGAGCTCCTACGAGCAGTACTTC. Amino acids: CSARSGTSSYEQYF.

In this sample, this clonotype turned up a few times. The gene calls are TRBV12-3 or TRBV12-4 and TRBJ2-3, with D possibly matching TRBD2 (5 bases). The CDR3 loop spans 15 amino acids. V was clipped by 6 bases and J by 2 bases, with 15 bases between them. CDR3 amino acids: CASSPSLADTDTQYF. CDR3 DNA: TGTGCCAGCAGCCCCAGTCTAGCTGACACAGATACGCAGTATTTT.

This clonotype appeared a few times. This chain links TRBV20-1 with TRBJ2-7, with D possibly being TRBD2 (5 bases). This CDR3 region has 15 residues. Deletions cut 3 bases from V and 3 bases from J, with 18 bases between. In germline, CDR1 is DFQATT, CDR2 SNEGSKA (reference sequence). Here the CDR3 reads CSASNLDSPGYEQYF. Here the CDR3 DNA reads TGCAGTGCTAGTAATTTGGACTCCCCGGGCTACGAGCAGTACTTC.

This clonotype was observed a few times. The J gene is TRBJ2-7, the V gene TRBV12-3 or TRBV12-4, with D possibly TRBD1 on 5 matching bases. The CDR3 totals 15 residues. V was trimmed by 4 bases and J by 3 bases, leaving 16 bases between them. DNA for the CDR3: TGTGCCAGCAGTTCCGTCGGGCAGGGCAACTACGAGCAGTACTTC. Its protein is CASSSVGQGNYEQYF.

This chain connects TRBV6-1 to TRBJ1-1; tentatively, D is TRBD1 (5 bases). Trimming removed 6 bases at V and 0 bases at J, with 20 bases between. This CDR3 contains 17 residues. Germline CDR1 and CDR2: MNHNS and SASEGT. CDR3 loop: CASSRTLLLGMNTEAFF. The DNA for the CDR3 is TGTGCCAGCAGCCGGACACTTTTACTCGGGATGAACACTGAAGCTTTCTTT.